This T cell receptor beta chain was obtained from a study of cytotoxic CD8 clonotypes in ibrutinib-treated CLL. Some clones are missing from TCRdb's copy, which holds only in-frame ones; the method was immunoSEQ multiplex PCR. The repertoire holds about 76,000 clones, with around 78% as singletons. This clone was detected only a few times. Germline V CDR1 and CDR2: MDHEN, SYDVKM. V lost 6 bases, J lost 8 bases, and 13 bases stayed unmatched. This CDR3 contains 15 residues. The J gene is TRBJ2-1, the V gene TRBV28; 7 bases line up with TRBD2. The receptor was isolated from a human donor with chronic lymphocytic leukemia. The sample was PBMCs, taken after 24 months of ibrutinib treatment. In DNA, the CDR3 is TGTGCCAGCAGCCCAATAGGACTAGTCGGTCATGAGCAGTTCTTC. It yields the protein CASSPIGLVGHEQFF.